The 14 T cell receptor beta chains presented below share a single source sample, sequenced in a study of T cell responses to AZD1222 COVID-19 vaccine. The repertoire was sequenced with immunoSEQ multiplex PCR; TCRdb's copy has only in-frame clones and lacks some. The sample consists of 150,000 to 200,000 clones, around 88% of them appearing once. Here the sequenced sample was peripheral blood, taken on day 0 of AZD1222 vaccination. The receptors were sampled from an adult in good health.

This chain uses TRBV27 with TRBJ1-6, with 8 bases fitting TRBD1. CDR3 size: 15 residues. Unmatched junction bases numbered 10, after V lost 5 bases and J lost 10 bases. Germline CDR1 reads MNHEY; CDR2 reads SMNVEV (reference sequence). The CDR3 DNA reads TGTGCCAGCAGTCGGGCCGAGACAGGGGTGTCACCCCTCCACTTT. Translation gives CASSRAETGVSPLHF.

This clone appeared a few times. This chain uses TRBV6-5 with TRBJ2-1; 7 bases are shared with TRBD2. The CDR3 runs to 14 residues. The germline CDR1 and CDR2 sequences are MNHEY and SVGAGI. The J segment lost 0 bases and the V segment lost 10 bases, leaving 6 bases of the junction unmatched. The CDR3 DNA reads TGTGCCAATGGGGGGGATTACTCCTACAATGAGCAGTTCTTC. Translating gives CANGGDYSYNEQFF.

The chain links TRBV28 to TRBJ2-7; possibly TRBD1 for D (8 bases). From germline, CDR1 is MDHEN and CDR2 SYDVKM. Trimming cost V 5 bases and J 2 bases, with 19 bases left between them. The CDR3 extends over 16 amino acids. The CDR3 region is CASSPGLGQGTYEQYF. As DNA, the CDR3 is TGTGCCAGCAGTCCTGGACTAGGACAGGGAACCTACGAGCAGTACTTC.

The chain carries TRBV5-1 and TRBJ1-2; 8 nucleotides align to TRBD1. V was pared by 3 bases and J by 3 bases, with 7 bases of the junction left unmatched. Germline V CDR1 and CDR2: SGHRS, YFSETQ. The CDR3 spans 15 residues. The CDR3 protein is CASSSHRGSDYGYTF. The CDR3, as DNA: TGCGCCAGCAGCTCGCACAGGGGGAGTGACTATGGCTACACCTTC.

Only a few counts were recorded for this clone. This chain uses TRBV11-1 with TRBJ1-1, with TRBD1 as a possible D gene (6 bases). Germline-derived CDR1 and CDR2 are SGHAT and FQDESV (reference sequence). V was pared by 9 bases and J by 0 bases, with 17 bases between. This CDR3 comprises 15 residues. CDR3 nucleotides: TGTGCCAGTACCAGAGCGGACAGCATGAACACTGAAGCTTTCTTT. Translation gives CASTRADSMNTEAFF. Full variable domain (outside the CDR3, taken from reference TRBV11-1 and TRBJ1-1): EAEVAQSPRYKITEKSQAVAFWCDPISGHATLYWYRQILGQGPELLVQFQDESVVDDSQLPKDRFSAERLKGVDSTLKIQPAELGDSAMYLCASTRADSMNTEAFFGQGTRLTVV.

The V and J genes are TRBV19 and TRBJ2-1, with D perhaps TRBD2 (6 bases). Germline V lookup: CDR1 LNHDA, CDR2 SQIVND (reference sequence). The CDR3 loop spans 13 amino acids. The V end lost 7 bases, the J end lost 8 bases, and 15 bases lay between the germline ends. The CDR3 reads CASTIRGNDEQFF. CDR3 sequence (DNA): TGTGCCAGTACCATACGGGGGAACGATGAGCAGTTCTTC.

This chain connects TRBV11-2 to TRBJ1-6, with 10 bases identical to TRBD1. The length of the CDR3 is 14 residues. The germline gives CDR1 SGHAT, CDR2 FQNNGV. V shed 5 bases and J 9 bases; nucleotides not matched to a gene: 4. This chain's CDR3 is CASSQDRGGSPLHF. The CDR3 bases are TGTGCCAGCAGCCAGGACAGGGGGGGTTCACCCCTCCACTTT.

The J gene is TRBJ1-1, the V gene TRBV11-2; the D gene is possibly TRBD1 (5 bases). The germline V and J ends were trimmed by 5 bases and 4 bases, with 14 bases remaining between them. CDR1 is SGHAT, CDR2 FQNNGV, per germline. This CDR3 comprises 14 residues. CDR3: CASSAGGWGTEAFF. The CDR3 nucleotides are TGTGCCAGCAGCGCCGGGGGATGGGGCACTGAAGCTTTCTTT.

This clone came up once. This chain connects TRBV28 to TRBJ2-5, with D possibly TRBD1 on 5 matching bases. V lost 2 bases, J lost 1 base, and 8 bases lay in between. Germline V lookup: CDR1 MDHEN, CDR2 SYDVKM. The CDR3 contains 14 residues. CDR3 loop: CASSLVGLQETQYF. As DNA, the CDR3 is TGTGCCAGCAGTTTAGTGGGGCTCCAAGAGACCCAGTACTTC.

This clone was picked up one time. This chain joins TRBV7-2 and TRBJ1-2, with 7 bases identical to TRBD1. V dropped 4 bases and J dropped 4; count of bases not matched to a gene: 9. Germline V gene sequence: CDR1 SGHTA, CDR2 FQGNSA. This CDR3 region has 15 residues. As DNA, the CDR3 is TGTGCCAGCAGCTCAGGCGACAGGGCCGTCTATGGCTACACCTTC. This codes for CASSSGDRAVYGYTF.

The CDR3 here is CASSRTGGGVETQYF. The CDR3 nucleotides are TGTGCCAGCAGCCGGACAGGGGGCGGTGTTGAGACCCAGTACTTC. V is TRBV7-9 and J is TRBJ2-5, with TRBD1 matching over 11 bases. Per the germline V gene, CDR1 is SEHNR and CDR2 is FQNEAQ (reference sequence). The junction had 7 bases not matched to a gene; V was cut back by 5 bases and J by 5 bases. CDR3 length: 15 residues.

This clone came up once. In nucleotides, the CDR3 is TGCGCCAGCAGCCGGGACGGGTTTAGCAATTCACCCCTCCACTTT. The encoded protein is CASSRDGFSNSPLHF. The chain recombines TRBV5-1 with TRBJ1-6; D is perhaps TRBD1 (5 bases). This CDR3 region has 15 residues. V gave up 4 bases and J gave up 7 bases, with 15 bases separating them. Germline CDR1 and CDR2: SGHRS and YFSETQ.

In its sample, this clone was seen a few times. This chain connects TRBV19 to TRBJ1-2; perhaps TRBD1 as D (5 bases). The CDR3 is 14 residues long. Germline assignment: CDR1 LNHDA and CDR2 SQIVND (reference sequence). V dropped 9 bases and J dropped 5 bases, with 19 bases sitting between them. CDR3 protein: CASKLLSDNYGYTF. Written as DNA, the CDR3 is TGTGCCAGCAAACTTCTCTCGGACAATTATGGCTACACCTTC.

The chain couples TRBV7-9 to TRBJ1-2, with a tentative D call TRBD1 (5 bases). This CDR3 has 14 amino acids. The V end lost 1 base, the J end lost 7 bases, and 13 bases lay between the germline ends. Germline V CDR1 and CDR2: SEHNR, FQNEAQ (reference sequence). This CDR3 is CASSLGEGTSGYTF. The CDR3 nucleotides read TGTGCCAGCAGCTTAGGGGAGGGGACGAGTGGCTACACCTTC.